These 30 T cell receptor beta chains were sequenced from one sample in a study of beta chain features in type 1 diabetes. Study observations and caveats: TCRB CDR3 length was moderately but significantly reduced in all four CD4+ subsets of Type 1 diabetes patients.

Every isolated RNA sample was fully reverse transcribed, so sequencing captured expressed TCRB transcripts. TCRdb's table, derived via immunoSEQ multiplex PCR, lists solely in-frame clones and lacks some. The table has 300,000 or so clones, 14% seen once. Their antigens remain unidentified. The sequenced sample consisted of naive CD4+ T cells from blood. These receptors all stem from a man between 25 and 39 years old with type 1 diabetes.

This chain uses TRBV5-1 with TRBJ1-5, with D perhaps TRBD1 (6 bases). The CDR3 contains 14 residues. Germline V gives CDR1 SGHRS, CDR2 YFSETQ. Trimming cost V 2 bases and J 8 bases, with 14 bases left between them. The CDR3 sequence: CASSFDPGEKPQHF. CDR3 DNA sequence: TGCGCCAGCAGCTTCGACCCAGGGGAGAAGCCCCAGCATTTT.

V is TRBV11-2 and J is TRBJ2-3; maybe TRBD2 (5 bases). V was shortened by 6 bases and J by 2 bases, with 18 bases between the two germline ends. The CDR3 covers 16 residues. Looked up from germline, CDR1 is SGHAT and CDR2 is FQNNGV. CDR3 sequence (DNA): TGTGCCAGCAGTCCCCGAGGACTCGTGAACACAGATACGCAGTATTTT. This codes for CASSPRGLVNTDTQYF.

In its sample, this clone was seen a few times. J is TRBJ2-7 and V is TRBV28; 8 positions agree with TRBD1. Germline trimming cut 9 bases from V and 8 bases from J; bases unmatched to any gene: 9. The CDR3 runs 12 residues. Germline V gene sequence: CDR1 MDHEN, CDR2 SYDVKM. The CDR3 DNA sequence: TGTGCCAGTCGGTCCACAGGGGGTAAGCAGTACTTC. Translation: CASRSTGGKQYF.

A word on this clone: This sample includes further DNA sequences coding for the same CDR3. The chain is built from TRBV30 and TRBJ1-5; D uncertain. Looked up from germline, CDR1 is GTSNPN and CDR2 is SVGIG (reference sequence). The V end was cut by 0 bases, the J end by 6 bases, with 9 bases between. The CDR3 spans 13 residues. The CDR3 bases are TGTGCCTGGAGTGTACTAGGTGGTCAGCCCCAGCATTTT. Its translation: CAWSVLGGQPQHF.

The chain joins TRBV28 to TRBJ1-1; 11 nucleotides line up with TRBD1. CDR1 is MDHEN and CDR2 is SYDVKM in the germline V gene. The CDR3 is 15 amino acids. The ends lost 4 bases at V and 4 bases at J; junction bases unmatched: 5. This CDR3 reads CASSYHGQGATEAFF. CDR3 coding DNA: TGTGCCAGCAGTTATCACGGACAGGGGGCCACTGAAGCTTTCTTT.

This clone has only a few counts. The chain uses TRBV28 and TRBJ1-1, with 7 bases matching TRBD1. V gave up 4 bases and J gave up 6 bases; unmatched junction bases: 5. The CDR3 spans 13 residues. Germline-derived CDR1 and CDR2 are MDHEN and SYDVKM. CDR3 protein: CASSWDSGAEAFF. DNA of the CDR3: TGTGCCAGCAGTTGGGACAGCGGAGCTGAAGCTTTCTTT.

This chain uses TRBV7-3 with TRBJ2-7, with D unresolved. V was cut by 2 bases and J by 1 base, with 9 bases left in between. The CDR3 runs to 14 residues. Per germline, CDR1 SGHTA and CDR2 FQGTGA. The CDR3 nucleotides read TGTGCCAGCAGCTTAGACGGGTTTTCCTACGAGCAGTACTTC. Amino acids: CASSLDGFSYEQYF.

The chain combines TRBV7-9 with TRBJ2-3, with D perhaps TRBD1 (6 bases). The CDR3 runs to 17 residues. V gave up 5 bases and J gave up 6 bases, with 24 bases separating them. Germline-derived CDR1 and CDR2 are SEHNR and FQNEAQ (reference sequence). CDR3 sequence reads: CASSPEGHSLVRDTQYF. CDR3 coding DNA: TGTGCCAGCAGCCCCGAGGGACACTCCCTAGTCCGTGATACGCAGTATTTT.

This chain's CDR3 is CASSQERSAGEQYF. CDR3 DNA sequence: TGTGCCAGCAGCCAAGAGAGAAGTGCGGGCGAGCAGTACTTC. The chain combines TRBV4-2 with TRBJ2-7; tentatively, D is TRBD2 (5 bases). The germline V and J ends were trimmed by 0 bases and 6 bases, with 12 bases remaining between them. The CDR3 has 14 residues. CDR1 and CDR2 (germline): LGHNA, YNFKEQ.

This clone was seen only a few times. The chain uses TRBV4-3 and TRBJ2-1; no definite D call. The CDR3 covers 16 residues. Trimming stripped 0 bases from V and 0 bases from J, with 9 bases between. CDR1 LGHNA and CDR2 YSLEER come from the germline V gene. CDR3 DNA: TGCGCCAGCAGCCAAGATGTAGCTAACTCCTACAATGAGCAGTTCTTC. It yields the protein CASSQDVANSYNEQFF.

This clone occurred a few times. The CDR3 DNA reads TGTGCCAGCAGCGTGGACAGTAAAAACACTGAAGCTTTCTTT. It is translated as CASSVDSKNTEAFF. The chain employs TRBV7-3 and TRBJ1-1, with a weak D call TRBD1 (6 bases). This CDR3 contains 14 residues. V was shortened by 5 bases and J by 2 bases, with 12 bases between the two germline ends. Germline V gives CDR1 SGHTA, CDR2 FQGTGA.

This clone was seen more than once but under ten times. V gene TRBV2 combines with J gene TRBJ1-1; D is perhaps TRBD1 (6 bases). Trimming cost V 6 bases and J 10 bases, with 15 bases left between them. The CDR3 spans 12 residues. CDR1 and CDR2 from the germline V gene are SNHLY and FYNNEI. CDR3 coding DNA: TGTGCCAGCAGATCCGACAGGCCCACAGCTTTCTTT. Translated: CASRSDRPTAFF.

This clone has more than one count but fewer than ten. This chain links TRBV18 with TRBJ2-1; a weak D match, TRBD2 (5 bases). Between the trimmed V and J ends, which lost 6 bases and 5 bases, there was a span of 11 bases. This CDR3 contains 13 residues. Germline V CDR1 and CDR2: KGHSH, LQKENI. The CDR3 reads CASSGGLDNEQFF. The CDR3 DNA reads TGTGCCAGCTCGGGCGGACTCGACAATGAGCAGTTCTTC.

This clone was recorded a few times. V gene TRBV5-1 combines with J gene TRBJ1-2, with D unclear. The germline V gene has CDR1 SGHRS and CDR2 YFSETQ. V shed 7 bases and J shed 7 bases, with 11 bases lying between them. This CDR3 is 11 amino acids long. CDR3 sequence reads: CASSKEGGYTF. For the CDR3, the DNA is TGCGCCAGCTCTAAGGAGGGTGGCTACACCTTC.

The V and J genes are TRBV21-1 and TRBJ2-5; TRBD1 was called by the table and not checked on the DNA. TRBV21-1 is a pseudogene. This CDR3 has 14 residues. CDR3 protein: CASSKRTRTQTQYF. As DNA, the CDR3 is TGTGCCAGCAGCAAAAGGACAAGGACGCAGACCCAGTACTTC.

The CDR3 sequence: CASSSQQGGNTGELFF. The CDR3 DNA reads TGTGCCAGCAGCTCACAACAGGGTGGGAACACCGGGGAGCTGTTTTTT. The chain combines TRBV7-3 with TRBJ2-2, with D possibly TRBD1 on 6 matching bases. This CDR3 is built from 16 residues. The germline V and J ends were trimmed by 4 bases and 1 base, with 13 bases remaining between them. Germline V gives CDR1 SGHTA, CDR2 FQGTGA.

The V call is TRBV9, the J call TRBJ2-1; unclear D gene. The germline V gene has CDR1 SGDLS and CDR2 YYNGEE. Trimming cost V 4 bases and J 4 bases, with 9 bases left between them. The CDR3 contains 13 residues. The CDR3 DNA is TGTGCCAGCAGCAACACATTTTACAATGAGCAGTTCTTC. It encodes CASSNTFYNEQFF.

This clone was seen more than once but under ten times. The V gene is TRBV9, the J gene TRBJ2-3, with 9 bases matching TRBD2. CDR1 and CDR2 (germline): SGDLS, YYNGEE. The CDR3 loop spans 15 amino acids. Trimming at V came to 4 bases and at J to 4 bases, leaving 7 bases not matched to a gene. In DNA form, the CDR3 reads TGTGCCAGCAGCTTTGGGACTAGCAACTCAGATACGCAGTATTTT. This gives the protein CASSFGTSNSDTQYF.

Worth noting for this clone: Mismatch with germline at one junction end may stem from a read error. This chain joins TRBV28 and TRBJ1-2, with no clear D. Germline-derived CDR1 and CDR2 are MDHEN and SYDVKM. The CDR3 has 15 residues. CDR3 protein: CASFPLQIPNYGYTF. As DNA, the CDR3 is TGTGCCAGCTTCCCGCTCCAGATACCTAACTATGGCTACACTTTC.

This clone was seen only a few times. The chain links TRBV15 to TRBJ2-7; TRBD1 agrees at 7 bases. The CDR3 runs 16 residues. The germline CDR1 and CDR2 sequences are LNHNV and YYDKDF (reference sequence). The V and J ends lost 0 bases and 4 bases, in that order; junction bases with no gene match: 9. The CDR3 coding sequence is TGTGCCACCAGCAGAGATCTCCGGGGACAGACTTACGAGCAGTACTTC. Translated, it gives CATSRDLRGQTYEQYF.

This clone was detected only a few times. The chain joins TRBV7-3 to TRBJ2-3, with 7 bases that match TRBD2. The CDR3 is made up of 15 amino acids. Trimming removed 0 bases from V and 0 bases from J; junction bases left unmatched: 0. The germline gives CDR1 SGHTA, CDR2 FQGTGA. The CDR3 DNA sequence: TGTGCCAGCAGCTTAACAGCGGGGAGCACAGATACGCAGTATTTT. Protein product: CASSLTAGSTDTQYF.

The chain has TRBV4-2 and TRBJ1-2; TRBD1 is a possible D gene (5 bases). The CDR3 extends over 13 amino acids. Germline loops: CDR1 LGHNA, CDR2 YNFKEQ. The V end lost 1 base, the J end lost 3 bases, and 6 bases lay between the germline ends. CDR3 DNA: TGTGCCAGCAGCCAAGGGGGGGACTATGGCTACACCTTC. Its protein product is CASSQGGDYGYTF.

The gene calls are TRBV18 and TRBJ2-3; the match to TRBD2 covers 7 bases. Germline assignment: CDR1 KGHSH and CDR2 LQKENI. This CDR3 has 14 residues. Trimming at V came to 2 bases and at J to 5 bases, leaving 4 bases not matched to a gene. Written as DNA, the CDR3 is TGTGCCAGCTCACCAACGGGGAGGGAAGATACGCAGTATTTT. It codes for CASSPTGREDTQYF.

This clone showed up just a few times. The gene calls are TRBV15 and TRBJ2-4; 15 nucleotides match TRBD2. The CDR3 has 18 amino acids. CDR1 is LNHNV, CDR2 YYDKDF, per germline (reference sequence). Trimming removed 3 bases from V and 0 bases from J; junction bases left unmatched: 3. CDR3 amino acids: CATSSGLAGGIAKNIQYF. DNA of the CDR3: TGTGCCACCAGCAGTGGACTAGCGGGAGGGATAGCCAAAAACATTCAGTACTTC.

This clone showed up just a few times. V is TRBV4-2 and J is TRBJ2-7; 10 nucleotides line up with TRBD2. The ends lost 4 bases at V and 3 bases at J; junction bases unmatched: 9. CDR1 and CDR2 from the germline V gene are LGHNA and YNFKEQ. This CDR3 contains 16 residues. CDR3 protein: CASSPSSGRPLYEQYF. In nucleotides, the CDR3 is TGTGCCAGCAGCCCAAGTAGCGGGAGGCCTCTCTACGAGCAGTACTTC.

This chain uses TRBV7-2 with TRBJ1-2, with a tentative D call TRBD1 (6 bases). The CDR3 is made up of 14 amino acids. Germline CDR1 is SGHTA and CDR2 is FQGNSA. Trimming stripped 4 bases from V and 5 bases from J, with 14 bases between. CDR3 nucleotides: TGTGCCAGCAGCTCTTTAAGGGGGTTATATGGCTACACCTTC. It encodes CASSSLRGLYGYTF.

This clone has just a few counts. The chain couples TRBV18 to TRBJ2-7; TRBD1 matches 8 bases. V dropped 3 bases and J dropped 4; count of bases not matched to a gene: 2. Germline lookup yields CDR1 KGHSH and CDR2 LQKENI. The CDR3 spans 13 residues. CDR3 protein: CASSPGQVYEQYF. The DNA for the CDR3 is TGTGCCAGCTCACCGGGACAGGTTTACGAGCAGTACTTC.

This clone was counted between two and nine times. The chain recombines TRBV7-2 with TRBJ2-2; the D gene is possibly TRBD2 (5 bases). With 3 bases removed from V and 4 bases from J, the gap between germline ends came to 6 bases. The CDR3 loop spans 13 amino acids. Germline lookup yields CDR1 SGHTA and CDR2 FQGNSA. CDR3: CASSLEATGELFF. Written as DNA, the CDR3 is TGTGCCAGCAGCTTGGAGGCCACCGGGGAGCTGTTTTTT.

This clone occurred a few times. CDR3 nucleotides: TGTGCCAGCAGCTTAGATAGTCGCTACGAGCAGTACTTC. Its protein is CASSLDSRYEQYF. J is TRBJ2-7 and V is TRBV7-3; D not resolved. The germline V gene has CDR1 SGHTA and CDR2 FQGTGA. Trimming removed 2 bases at V and 3 bases at J, with 8 bases between. The CDR3 length is 13 residues.

This clone was seen only a few times. The chain joins TRBV11-2 to TRBJ1-5, with no clear D. CDR3 length: 16 amino acids. Germline assignment: CDR1 SGHAT and CDR2 FQNNGV. The V gene lost 6 bases and the J gene lost 0 bases, with 15 bases spanning the gap. CDR3 in amino acids: CASRPPGTDSNQPQHF. Written as DNA, the CDR3 is TGTGCCAGCAGACCCCCAGGAACAGATAGCAATCAGCCCCAGCATTTT.